This entry lists 29 T cell receptor beta chains sequenced from one sample in a study of naive and memory T cell subsets. The library had UMIs added by 3' ligation of an oligonucleotide to TCR cDNA. Ligated cDNA underwent four rounds of PCR with nested alpha and beta constant region primers and SP2. In TCRdb, the 5' RACE reads were re-called with MiXCR into one record per CDR3 protein. The sample contains roughly 56,000 distinct CDR3 sequences, more than 7% of which appear only once. The receptors originated from a male donor in good health.

The rearrangement uses TRBV19 and TRBJ1-2; D is possibly TRBD1 (6 bases). Germline CDR1 reads LNHDA; CDR2 reads SQIVND (reference sequence). The CDR3 totals 16 residues. V was pared by 7 bases and J by 3 bases, with 21 bases between. The CDR3 sequence is CASTSLGQLKYYGYTF. CDR3 bases: TGTGCCAGTACCTCTCTTGGACAGCTCAAATACTATGGCTACACCTTC.

This clonotype was seen a few times. The rearrangement uses TRBV6-6 and TRBJ2-5; D is possibly TRBD2 (5 bases). CDR3 length: 14 residues. Per the germline V gene, CDR1 is MNHNY and CDR2 is SVGAGI (reference sequence). Deletions cut 6 bases from V and 1 base from J, with 12 bases between. DNA for the CDR3: TGTGCCAGCAGGCACGGAGGAACCCAAGAGACCCAGTACTTC. As protein: CASRHGGTQETQYF.

This rearrangement joins TRBV12-5 to TRBJ1-1; D gene uncertain. CDR3 size: 12 residues. Germline lookup yields CDR1 LGHNT and CDR2 FRNRAP. CDR3 sequence: CAARGEGTEAFF. The CDR3 DNA reads as TGTGCCGCCCGCGGGGAGGGCACTGAAGCTTTCTTT.

The chain links TRBV11-1 to TRBJ2-2, with TRBD1 as a possible D gene (6 bases). Germline V lookup: CDR1 SGHAT, CDR2 FQDESV (reference sequence). The CDR3 contains 14 residues. V lost 1 base and J 7 bases, leaving 10 bases between the germline ends. The CDR3, as DNA: TGTGCCAGCAGCTTAGTCCGGACAGACGGGGAGCTGTTTTTT. Protein sequence: CASSLVRTDGELFF.

This clonotype was seen many times. The rearrangement uses TRBV27 and TRBJ2-7, with 9 bases fitting TRBD2. CDR3 length equals 15 residues. Germline V CDR1 and CDR2: MNHEY, SMNVEV (reference sequence). The V gene end was trimmed by 0 bases and the J gene end by 3 bases; junction bases not matched to a gene: 3. The CDR3 is CASSLSGGGVYEQYF. The CDR3 bases are TGTGCCAGCAGTTTATCGGGCGGGGGGGTCTACGAGCAGTACTTC.

The V gene is TRBV7-8, the J gene TRBJ2-7; D may match TRBD1 or TRBD2 (6 bases each). Trimming shortened V by 2 bases and J by 4 bases, and 9 bases separated the two germline ends. Germline assignment: CDR1 SGHVS and CDR2 FQNEAQ. The CDR3 runs 13 residues. The chain's CDR3 is CASSLRGGYEQYF. The CDR3 DNA follows: TGTGCCAGCAGCTTACGAGGGGGGTACGAGCAGTACTTC.

A few counts support this clonotype. The CDR3 loop is CASSSLSRADTQYF. The CDR3 bases are TGTGCCAGCAGTTCCCTATCCCGGGCAGATACGCAGTATTTT. J is TRBJ2-3 and V is TRBV27; no reliable D call. V was cut by 4 bases and J by 4 bases, with 12 bases left in between. CDR1 and CDR2 from the germline V gene are MNHEY and SMNVEV (reference sequence). This CDR3 spans 14 amino acids.

This clonotype was counted ten times or more. The V call is TRBV12-3 or TRBV12-4, the J call TRBJ2-1, with 8 bases that match TRBD2. The CDR3 extends over 15 amino acids. Losses at the gene ends were 4 bases for V and 8 bases for J; bases not matched to a gene: 10. The CDR3 DNA reads as TGTGCCAGCAGTTCGTACGGGCTAGCGGGCGATGAGCAGTTCTTC. Residues: CASSSYGLAGDEQFF.

The table lists this clonotype with many counts. V is TRBV6-1 and J is TRBJ2-3; D gene uncertain. V was pared by 1 base and J by 5 bases, with 4 bases between. There are 12 residues in the CDR3. CDR1 is MNHNS and CDR2 is SASEGT in the germline V gene. The CDR3 region is CASSEEGDTQYF. CDR3 DNA: TGTGCCAGCAGTGAAGAAGGAGATACGCAGTATTTT.

This clonotype was counted a few times. The rearrangement joins TRBV6-6 to TRBJ2-1, with D perhaps TRBD2 (6 bases). The V end was cut by 9 bases, the J end by 4 bases, with 22 bases between. CDR1 and CDR2 (germline): MNHNY, SVGAGI (reference sequence). This CDR3 contains 16 residues. The CDR3: CASSRVASEPYNEQFF. The CDR3 nucleotides read TGTGCCAGTTCCCGGGTGGCTAGCGAACCGTACAATGAGCAGTTCTTC.

This clonotype was found a few times. The CDR3 sequence is CASSQAGTGYSGNTIYF. DNA of the CDR3: TGTGCCAGCAGCCAAGCCGGGACAGGATACTCTGGAAACACCATATATTTT. The chain has TRBV14 and TRBJ1-3; the match to TRBD1 covers 8 bases. The CDR3 is 17 amino acids. V trimming: 1 base; J trimming: 0 bases; junction bases outside the gene matches: 5. Germline V lookup: CDR1 SGHDN, CDR2 FVKESK.

The rearrangement uses TRBV28 and TRBJ2-2; possible D gene TRBD2, 7 bases. The V and J ends lost 6 bases and 1 base respectively, with 18 bases between them. Germline V CDR1 and CDR2: MDHEN, SYDVKM. The CDR3 runs to 17 residues. The CDR3 DNA is TGTGCCAGCAGAACCGAGGGGGGGACGGTGAACACCGGGGAGCTGTTTTTT. It yields the protein CASRTEGGTVNTGELFF.

This clonotype has more than one count but fewer than ten. The V call is TRBV20-1, the J call TRBJ2-5, with D possibly being TRBD2 (7 bases). This CDR3 has 15 residues. The germline V gene encodes CDR1 DFQATT and CDR2 SNEGSKA (reference sequence). The V gene lost 3 bases and the J gene lost 4 bases, with 18 bases spanning the gap. CDR3 nucleotide sequence: TGCAGTGCTAGGGGGGGGGGCGCCGGACCAGAGACCCAGTACTTC. It is translated as CSARGGGAGPETQYF.

This clonotype was picked up a small number of times. The rearrangement links TRBV19 to TRBJ2-3; TRBD2 might be the D (5 bases). CDR3 size: 15 residues. Per germline, CDR1 LNHDA and CDR2 SQIVND (reference sequence). Trimming left V 9 bases short and J 2 bases short, with 18 bases between. CDR3 residues: CASGLLPGFTDTQYF. The CDR3 bases are TGTGCCAGCGGACTTCTCCCCGGGTTCACAGATACGCAGTATTTT.

For this clonotype: This may be a read error, as it is one base from a much larger clone. The V and J genes are TRBV7-2 and TRBJ2-1; 11 bases are a match to TRBD2. The CDR3 runs to 15 residues. Germline-derived CDR1 and CDR2 are SGHTA and FQGNSA. As DNA, the CDR3 is TGTGACAGCAGCTTCTTAGCGGGAGGGGGGAATGAGCAGTTCTTC. Translated, it gives CDSSFLAGGGNEQFF.

This clonotype has ten or more counts. The CDR3 protein is CASGKERRLAETQYF. The DNA for the CDR3 is TGCGCCAGCGGAAAGGAAAGGAGGCTGGCAGAGACCCAGTACTTC. V and J are TRBV5-1 and TRBJ2-5, with D maybe TRBD2 (5 bases). Germline CDR1 SGHRS, CDR2 YFSETQ. With 7 bases removed from V and 4 bases from J, the gap between germline ends came to 20 bases. The CDR3 extends over 15 amino acids. Drawing the rest from reference TRBV5-1 and TRBJ2-5, the complete variable domain is KAGVTQTPRYLIKTRGQQVTLSCSPISGHRSVSWYQQTPGQGLQFLFEYFSETQRNKGNFPGRFSGRQFSNSRSEMNVSTLELGDSALYLCASGKERRLAETQYFGPGTRLLVL.

This clonotype was seen ten or more times. The J gene is TRBJ2-7, the V gene TRBV27, with no clear D. V lost 5 bases, J lost 3 bases, and 11 bases lay in between. The CDR3 is 13 residues long. Germline CDR1 reads MNHEY; CDR2 reads SMNVEV (reference sequence). This chain's CDR3 is CASSRRSYYEQYF. CDR3 nucleotide sequence: TGTGCCAGCAGTCGAAGGTCTTACTACGAGCAGTACTTC.

The CDR3 spells CSVVAIGTEAFF. CDR3 nucleotides: TGCAGCGTTGTTGCTATCGGCACTGAAGCTTTCTTT. This chain connects TRBV29-1 to TRBJ1-1; no firm D call. The CDR3 runs 12 residues. In germline, CDR1 is SQVTM, CDR2 ANQGSEA. Trimming pared 4 bases from V and 4 bases from J, leaving 10 bases between.

This clonotype was observed at least ten times. V usage is TRBV29-1 and J usage is TRBJ2-1; 11 bases agree with TRBD2. The CDR3 has 16 amino acids. Germline CDR1 and CDR2: SQVTM and ANQGSEA. Trimming at V came to 7 bases and at J to 3 bases, leaving 11 bases not matched to a gene. CDR3 in amino acids: CSARTSGTSGYNEQFF. DNA of the CDR3: TGCAGCGCTCGCACCTCCGGGACTAGCGGCTACAATGAGCAGTTCTTC.

This chain connects TRBV11-2 to TRBJ2-4; 7 bases match TRBD1. The V segment lost 1 base and the J segment 0 bases; nucleotides outside the gene matches: 6. Germline values: CDR1 SGHAT, CDR2 FQNNGV. The CDR3 spans 17 residues. In nucleotides, the CDR3 is TGTGCCAGCAGCTTAGGAGGGGGCAGCGTAGCCAAAAACATTCAGTACTTC. Protein sequence: CASSLGGGSVAKNIQYF.

The gene calls are TRBV7-9 and TRBJ2-5; D gene unclear. Between the trimmed V and J ends, which lost 2 bases and 2 bases, there was a span of 6 bases. The CDR3 consists of 13 residues. Germline CDR1 reads SEHNR; CDR2 reads FQNEAQ (reference sequence). DNA for the CDR3: TGTGCCAGCAGCTTACACCTACAAGAGACCCAGTACTTC. This encodes CASSLHLQETQYF.

This chain connects TRBV5-4 to TRBJ1-3; the D gene is possibly TRBD1 (6 bases). Trimming took off 4 bases at V and 0 bases at J, with 17 bases between the two ends. CDR3 length: 17 amino acids. The germline V gene encodes CDR1 SGHNT and CDR2 YYREEE (reference sequence). The CDR3 DNA sequence: TGTGCCAGCAGCCCCTCCCCACAGGGATCCTCTGGAAACACCATATATTTT. Encoded protein: CASSPSPQGSSGNTIYF.

This clonotype was recorded a few times. This CDR3 reads CASSLADHVQFF. CDR3 DNA: TGTGCCAGCAGCTTAGCAGACCACGTGCAGTTCTTC. The rearrangement uses TRBV7-2 and TRBJ2-1; D is uncertain. Looked up from germline, CDR1 is SGHTA and CDR2 is FQGNSA. The CDR3 sequence is 12 residues long. The V and J ends lost 0 bases and 12 bases respectively, with 9 bases between them. Full variable domain (remainder filled in from reference TRBV7-2 and TRBJ2-1): GAGVSQSPSNKVTEKGKDVELRCDPISGHTALYWYRQSLGQGLEFLIYFQGNSAPDKSGLPSDRFSAERTGGSVSTLTIQRTQQEDSAVYLCASSLADHVQFFGPGTRLTVL.

This clonotype was counted many times. The chain couples TRBV6-5 to TRBJ1-5, with D unclear. V lost 2 bases, J lost 7 bases, and 15 bases lay in between. CDR3 length: 15 residues. Germline-derived CDR1 and CDR2 are MNHEY and SVGAGI. The CDR3 protein is CASSYDGRGGQPQHF. The CDR3 DNA sequence: TGTGCCAGCAGTTACGACGGGCGGGGAGGGCAGCCCCAGCATTTT.

This clonotype appeared many times. The chain recombines TRBV29-1 with TRBJ2-7; 9 bases agree with TRBD1. This CDR3 comprises 13 residues. Trimming cost V 4 bases and J 4 bases; bases outside gene matches: 5. Per the germline V gene, CDR1 is SQVTM and CDR2 is ANQGSEA. The CDR3, as DNA: TGCAGCGTTGGACAGGGGGTAAGATACGAGCAGTACTTC. Its translation: CSVGQGVRYEQYF.

The chain carries TRBV12-3 or TRBV12-4 and TRBJ1-5; the match to TRBD1 covers 8 bases. Trimming cost V 2 bases and J 6 bases; bases outside gene matches: 6. The CDR3 totals 15 residues. The CDR3 DNA follows: TGTGCCAGCAGTTTAACAGACAGGGGAGGTCAGCCCCAGCATTTT. Protein: CASSLTDRGGQPQHF.

The V call is TRBV4-2, the J call TRBJ2-7; D might be TRBD2 (7 bases). Per the germline V gene, CDR1 is LGHNA and CDR2 is YNFKEQ. V lost 4 bases and J lost 1, with 29 bases in between. The CDR3 consists of 20 residues. CDR3 nucleotides: TGTGCCAGCAGCCGCATCGCGGCGGGTATTTGGACTAGGGGGTCCTACGAGCAGTACTTC. This gives the protein CASSRIAAGIWTRGSYEQYF.

The table lists this clonotype with many counts. This chain uses TRBV18 with TRBJ2-1; no clear D. The V end was cut by 0 bases, the J end by 5 bases, with 8 bases between. Germline V gene sequence: CDR1 KGHSH, CDR2 LQKENI. The CDR3 runs 14 residues. The CDR3 reads CASSPPVRDNEQFF. DNA for the CDR3: TGTGCCAGCTCACCACCGGTTAGGGACAATGAGCAGTTCTTC.

This clonotype came up many times. CDR3 protein: CASSPGHSHYGYTF. In nucleotides, the CDR3 is TGTGCCAGCAGCCCGGGCCACTCACATTATGGCTACACCTTC. V and J are TRBV7-8 and TRBJ1-2; D remains unclear. This CDR3 spans 14 amino acids. CDR1 and CDR2 (germline): SGHVS, FQNEAQ. The V end was cut by 5 bases, the J end by 5 bases, with 15 bases between.